These 13 T cell receptor beta chains were all obtained from the same sample, sequenced in a study of blood T cell repertoires in COVID-19. Sequencing was performed with immunoSEQ multiplex PCR; in TCRdb, only in-frame clones are kept and a portion is missing. This table has about 150,000 clones, 70% to 85% appearing once. Sample: peripheral blood. Source of these receptors: a woman between 45 and 60 years old with acute or convalescent COVID-19.

The chain links TRBV9 to TRBJ1-3; no reliable D call. Trimming removed 7 bases from V and 11 bases from J, with 22 bases in between. The length of the CDR3 is 14 residues. Germline assignment: CDR1 SGDLS and CDR2 YYNGEE. As DNA, the CDR3 is TGTGCCAGCCGTAGAGGGCTCTTGGATGGGCCCATATATTTT. Translating it yields CASRRGLLDGPIYF.

This chain links TRBV11-2 with TRBJ2-7; the D is unclear. CDR3 length equals 14 residues. The ends were cut back, 2 bases at V and 2 bases at J, with 10 bases in the middle. Germline assignment: CDR1 SGHAT and CDR2 FQNNGV. In DNA form, the CDR3 reads TGTGCCAGCAGCTTACAGGTTATTACCTACGAGCAGTACTTC. It translates to CASSLQVITYEQYF. Looking up the rest from reference TRBV11-2 and TRBJ2-7 gives the full variable domain: EAGVAQSPRYKIIEKRQSVAFWCNPISGHATLYWYQQILGQGPKLLIQFQNNGVVDDSQLPKDRFSAERLKGVDSTLKIQPAKLEDSAVYLCASSLQVITYEQYFGPGTRLTVT.

This clone was seen once. This sequence joins TRBV7-6 and TRBJ2-2; the D is unclear. The CDR3 contains 16 residues. V lost 5 bases and J lost 7, with 20 bases in between. Germline CDR1 and CDR2: SGHVS and FNYEAQ. CDR3 nucleotide sequence: TGTGCCAGCAGCCGAATCTCACCCTCTTCCGGCGGGGAGCTGTTTTTT. It encodes CASSRISPSSGGELFF.

The gene calls are TRBV3-1 (or the pseudogene TRBV3-2) and TRBJ1-2; D might be TRBD1 (5 bases). Per the germline V gene, CDR1 is LGHDT and CDR2 is YNNKEL (reference sequence). The CDR3 has 13 amino acids. Trimming took 7 bases from V and 4 from J, leaving 13 bases between them. The CDR3: CASTGTGGYGYTF. CDR3 coding DNA: TGTGCCAGCACCGGGACTGGGGGCTATGGCTACACCTTC.

The J gene is TRBJ2-7, the V gene TRBV5-6; 9 bases match TRBD1. The CDR3 is made up of 15 amino acids. J was trimmed by 7 bases and V by 3 bases; bases with no gene match: 11. Germline V gene sequence: CDR1 SGHDT, CDR2 YYEEEE. The CDR3 spells CASSSSPGTGWEQYF. Written as DNA, the CDR3 is TGTGCCAGCAGCTCCAGTCCCGGGACAGGGTGGGAGCAGTACTTC.

This clone was observed many times. This chain joins TRBV6-2 or TRBV6-3 and TRBJ2-5; 8 nucleotides align to TRBD1. CDR1 and CDR2 from the germline V gene are MNHEY and SVGEGT. V shed 2 bases, J shed 5 bases, and the junction held 4 bases outside the gene matches. The CDR3 extends over 14 amino acids. The CDR3 loop is CASSYGQGDETQYF. Written as DNA, the CDR3 is TGTGCCAGCAGTTACGGACAGGGAGACGAGACCCAGTACTTC.

This chain connects TRBV29-1 to TRBJ2-5, with 7 nucleotides matching TRBD1. This CDR3 has 12 residues. Germline lookup yields CDR1 SQVTM and CDR2 ANQGSEA. Losses at the gene ends were 5 bases for V and 1 base for J; bases not matched to a gene: 1. The CDR3 loop reads CSVRQGQETQYF. The CDR3 DNA reads as TGCAGCGTTAGACAGGGCCAAGAGACCCAGTACTTC. Using reference TRBV29-1 and TRBJ2-5 for the parts outside the CDR3, the full variable domain is SAVISQKPSRDICQRGTSLTIQCQVDSQVTMMFWYRQQPGQSLTLIATANQGSEATYESGFVIDKFPISRPNLTFSTLTVSNMSPEDSSIYLCSVRQGQETQYFGPGTRLLVL.

The V and J genes are TRBV19 and TRBJ2-1, with 7 bases lining up with TRBD1. The germline gives CDR1 LNHDA, CDR2 SQIVND (reference sequence). The CDR3 runs 15 residues. V was pared by 3 bases and J by 8 bases, with 10 bases of the junction left unmatched. CDR3 sequence: CASSINRGIKDEQFF. DNA for the CDR3: TGTGCCAGTAGTATCAACAGGGGAATCAAGGATGAGCAGTTCTTC.

The chain carries TRBV7-2 and TRBJ2-1, with 8 bases matching TRBD1. CDR3 length: 13 amino acids. V lost 8 bases, J lost 8 bases, and 8 bases stayed unmatched. Germline loops: CDR1 SGHTA, CDR2 FQGNSA. The CDR3 region is CASQRTGTDEQFF. The DNA of the CDR3 is TGTGCCAGCCAGAGGACAGGGACGGATGAGCAGTTCTTC. The full variable domain, rest sourced from reference TRBV7-2 and TRBJ2-1, is GAGVSQSPSNKVTEKGKDVELRCDPISGHTALYWYRQSLGQGLEFLIYFQGNSAPDKSGLPSDRFSAERTGGSVSTLTIQRTQQEDSAVYLCASQRTGTDEQFFGPGTRLTVL.

This rearrangement joins TRBV6-5 to TRBJ2-1, with TRBD2 matching 8 bases. This CDR3 contains 16 residues. CDR1 is MNHEY and CDR2 is SVGAGI in the germline V gene. The ends lost 2 bases at V and 0 bases at J; junction bases unmatched: 3. The CDR3 DNA reads as TGTGCCAGCAGTTACGGGAGCGGGAGCTCCTACAATGAGCAGTTCTTC. Protein sequence: CASSYGSGSSYNEQFF.

The genes are TRBV5-6 and TRBJ1-4, with 10 bases lining up with TRBD1. J was trimmed by 7 bases and V by 4 bases; bases with no gene match: 4. The CDR3 spans 14 residues. The germline V gene has CDR1 SGHDT and CDR2 YYEEEE. Here the CDR3 DNA reads TGTGCCAGCAGCCTGGACAGGGGGACTGAAAAACTGTTTTTT. It translates to CASSLDRGTEKLFF.

The chain is built from TRBV28 and TRBJ2-4, with 7 positions matching TRBD1. Trimming at V came to 10 bases and at J to 6 bases, leaving 9 bases not matched to a gene. The V gene's germline CDR1 is MDHEN and CDR2 SYDVKM. The CDR3 sequence is 13 residues long. The CDR3 DNA reads TGTGCCACCTTAGACAGGGATGGAAACATTCAGTACTTC. As protein: CATLDRDGNIQYF.

The chain couples TRBV7-8 to TRBJ2-3; 11 bases are a match to TRBD2. From germline, CDR1 is SGHVS and CDR2 FQNEAQ. Trimming took 4 bases from V and 5 from J; bases not matched to a gene: 5. This CDR3 is built from 15 residues. The CDR3 loop is CASSSLAGGVDTQYF. CDR3 DNA sequence: TGTGCCAGCAGCTCCTTAGCGGGAGGGGTAGATACGCAGTATTTT.